These 21 T cell receptor beta chains came from one sample sequenced in a study of cytomegalovirus exposure and HLA in healthy donors. With 60 Vbeta and 13 Jbeta primers, the PCR was carried out. The method was immunoSEQ multiplex PCR; TCRdb's version includes in-frame clones alone and lacks a portion of them. The repertoire includes some 130,000 clones, 80% of them detected once, and under 3% sits in the top ten. The sequencing sample was made of PBMCs. The receptors here all came from a man aged 30 to 39 in good health and CMV-seronegative.

This chain uses TRBV5-6 with TRBJ1-1; no firm D call. This CDR3 contains 14 residues. Per the germline V gene, CDR1 is SGHDT and CDR2 is YYEEEE. V was pared by 2 bases and J by 1 base, with 9 bases between. The CDR3 is CASSLWGGNTEAFF. CDR3 nucleotides: TGTGCCAGCAGCTTATGGGGAGGGAACACTGAAGCTTTCTTT. The full variable domain, its missing parts supplied by reference TRBV5-6 and TRBJ1-1, is DAGVTQSPTHLIKTRGQQVTLRCSPKSGHDTVSWYQQALGQGPQFIFQYYEEEERQRGNFPDRFSGHQFPNYSSELNVNALLLGDSALYLCASSLWGGNTEAFFGQGTRLTVV.

The chain has TRBV5-1 and TRBJ2-3, with a weak D call TRBD1 (6 bases). The CDR3 contains 15 residues. Germline CDR1 reads SGHRS; CDR2 reads YFSETQ. The ends were cut back, 2 bases at V and 3 bases at J, with 13 bases in the middle. CDR3 region: CASSFGGPGTDTQYF. The DNA for the CDR3 is TGCGCCAGCAGCTTTGGGGGCCCAGGGACAGATACGCAGTATTTT.

This chain links TRBV14 with TRBJ1-5; tentative D call: TRBD1 (6 bases). Per the germline V gene, CDR1 is SGHDN and CDR2 is FVKESK. With 4 bases removed from V and 2 bases from J, the gap between germline ends came to 18 bases. CDR3 length equals 17 residues. As DNA, the CDR3 is TGTGCCAGCAGCCCATTTCGGGGGGGGCGCGGCAATCAGCCCCAGCATTTT. Translating gives CASSPFRGGRGNQPQHF. The full variable domain, in which reference TRBV14 and TRBJ1-5 provide the parts outside the CDR3, is EAGVTQFPSHSVIEKGQTVTLRCDPISGHDNLYWYRRVMGKEIKFLLHFVKESKQDESGMPNNRFLAERTGGTYSTLKVQPAELEDSGVYFCASSPFRGGRGNQPQHFGDGTRLSIL.

This clone was found a few times. The chain combines TRBV29-1 with TRBJ2-3; D remains unclear. V was pared by 5 bases and J by 2 bases, with 11 bases between. Germline assignment: CDR1 SQVTM and CDR2 ANQGSEA. The CDR3 runs to 13 residues. The CDR3 loop is CSVYLPNTDTQYF. Here the CDR3 DNA reads TGCAGCGTTTACCTTCCTAACACAGATACGCAGTATTTT.

This clone came up a few times. The chain is built from TRBV11-2 and TRBJ2-7; D is perhaps TRBD1 (6 bases). Germline V gene data show CDR1 as SGHAT and CDR2 as FQNNGV. The CDR3 runs to 13 residues. The V end lost 3 bases, the J end lost 4 bases, and 10 bases lay between the germline ends. The CDR3 DNA is TGTGCCAGCAGCTTCGGGACACCGTACGAGCAGTACTTC. Residues: CASSFGTPYEQYF.

The CDR3 is CASSRRGQGSHEQYF. The CDR3 coding sequence is TGTGCCAGCAGCCGAAGGGGACAGGGTTCCCACGAGCAGTACTTC. The chain joins TRBV25-1 to TRBJ2-7, with 9 positions matching TRBD1. The CDR3 is 15 amino acids. Germline V gene lookup returns CDR1 MGHDK and CDR2 SYGVNS. V gave up 6 bases and J gave up 5 bases; unmatched junction bases: 11.

The gene calls are TRBV11-3 and TRBJ2-5, with a tentative D call TRBD1 (5 bases). CDR1 and CDR2 (germline): SGHNT, YENEEA. The germline V and J ends were trimmed by 2 bases and 5 bases, with 18 bases remaining between them. This CDR3 region has 16 residues. In DNA, the CDR3 is TGTGCCAGCAGCTTACCCCCAGGGCGAATGGGGGAGACCCAGTACTTC. It yields the protein CASSLPPGRMGETQYF.

J is TRBJ2-3 and V is TRBV11-2; 9 nucleotides agree with TRBD2. The CDR3 contains 16 residues. In germline, CDR1 is SGHAT, CDR2 FQNNGV. The ends lost 5 bases at V and 0 bases at J; junction bases unmatched: 6. As DNA, the CDR3 is TGTGCCAGCAGCGCGCATAGCGGGGGAAGCACAGATACGCAGTATTTT. Its protein is CASSAHSGGSTDTQYF.

The genes are TRBV16 and TRBJ2-7, with TRBD2 as a possible D gene (6 bases). Germline V gene data show CDR1 as KGHSY and CDR2 as FQNENV. CDR3 size: 17 residues. Trimming removed 3 bases from V and 1 base from J, with 19 bases in between. CDR3 sequence: CASSQPLPVGGSYEQYF. As DNA, the CDR3 is TGTGCCAGCAGCCAGCCCCTCCCCGTCGGGGGATCCTACGAGCAGTACTTC.

The chain carries TRBV6-5 and TRBJ2-1; 9 bases are shared with TRBD2. J was trimmed by 7 bases and V by 8 bases; bases with no gene match: 9. In germline, CDR1 is MNHEY, CDR2 SVGAGI. There are 14 residues in the CDR3. CDR3 loop: CASGGSGSTNEQFF. The CDR3 DNA reads TGTGCCAGCGGGGGTAGCGGGAGTACAAATGAGCAGTTCTTC.

CDR3 loop: CASNGGSGSPRAYNEQFF. The DNA of the CDR3 is TGTGCCAGCAATGGTGGTAGCGGGAGCCCCAGGGCCTACAATGAGCAGTTCTTC. The rearrangement links TRBV2 to TRBJ2-1; 9 positions agree with TRBD2. V shed 7 bases, J shed 2 bases, and the junction held 15 bases outside the gene matches. The germline CDR1 and CDR2 sequences are SNHLY and FYNNEI. The CDR3 is 18 residues long.

The chain carries TRBV27 and TRBJ2-1, with 7 nucleotides matching TRBD1. The CDR3 has 16 residues. Trimming cost V 6 bases and J 6 bases; bases outside gene matches: 14. CDR1 MNHEY and CDR2 SMNVEV come from the germline V gene (reference sequence). CDR3: CASRSAHRGEGNEQFF. As DNA, the CDR3 is TGTGCCAGCAGATCAGCCCACAGGGGAGAGGGCAATGAGCAGTTCTTC.

V usage is TRBV5-1 and J usage is TRBJ2-7; 9 positions match TRBD2. Germline V CDR1 and CDR2: SGHRS, YFSETQ. This CDR3 spans 18 amino acids. Trimming took 3 bases from V and 1 from J; bases not matched to a gene: 14. CDR3 in DNA: TGCGCCAGCAGCTCGTGGGGGTTAGCGGGAGCGGTATCCTACGAGCAGTACTTC. Amino acid sequence: CASSSWGLAGAVSYEQYF.

The chain recombines TRBV29-1 with TRBJ1-2, with D hard to call. V lost 1 base and J 4 bases, leaving 16 bases between the germline ends. The CDR3 has 15 amino acids. Germline CDR1 is SQVTM and CDR2 is ANQGSEA. CDR3 region: CSVEGKARKRYGYTF. Here the CDR3 DNA reads TGCAGCGTTGAAGGGAAAGCCAGGAAACGCTATGGCTACACCTTC.

The rearrangement joins TRBV27 to TRBJ2-4; tentatively, D is TRBD2 (6 bases). The V end lost 3 bases, the J end lost 2 bases, and 20 bases lay between the germline ends. CDR1 is MNHEY, CDR2 SMNVEV, per germline (reference sequence). CDR3 length equals 18 residues. The CDR3 is CASSFAASGSAPKNIQYF. The CDR3 DNA follows: TGTGCCAGCAGTTTTGCGGCTTCCGGGAGCGCGCCCAAAAACATTCAGTACTTC.

Concerning this clone: An end of the junction does not agree with germline; a read error may underlie this. The genes are TRBV2 and TRBJ2-7; 11 positions agree with TRBD1. CDR3 size: 14 residues. Germline V CDR1 and CDR2: SNHLY, FYNNEI. The DNA for the CDR3 is TGTGCCAGCAGTGAAGCGCCCGGGACAGGGGGTACGAACTTC. It specifies CASSEAPGTGGTNF.

The rearrangement uses TRBV4-1 and TRBJ2-3, with 8 bases identical to TRBD2. The length of the CDR3 is 16 residues. Losses at the gene ends were 2 bases for V and 3 bases for J; bases not matched to a gene: 7. Germline CDR1 is MGHRA and CDR2 is YSYEKL. CDR3 amino acids: CASSQPPGGRTDTQYF. Here the CDR3 DNA reads TGCGCCAGCAGCCAACCCCCCGGCGGGAGGACAGATACGCAGTATTTT.

The chain is built from TRBV4-3 and TRBJ2-2; D not certain. CDR1 and CDR2 from the germline V gene are LGHNA and YSLEER. The length of the CDR3 is 16 residues. With 4 bases removed from V and 4 bases from J, the gap between germline ends came to 16 bases. The CDR3 spells CASSRFETSSTGELFF. The CDR3 region has the DNA TGCGCCAGCAGCCGATTCGAGACTTCGTCCACCGGGGAGCTGTTTTTT.

The chain recombines TRBV7-9 with TRBJ2-7; weak D call: TRBD2 (5 bases). Per germline, CDR1 SEHNR and CDR2 FQNEAQ (reference sequence). Trimming removed 2 bases from V and 0 bases from J, with 11 bases in between. The CDR3 sequence is 15 residues long. DNA for the CDR3: TGTGCCAGCAGCTTATTAACGGGAACCTCCTACGAGCAGTACTTC. This codes for CASSLLTGTSYEQYF.

The chain carries TRBV5-1 and TRBJ2-3; 8 bases are shared with TRBD1. The CDR3 spans 16 residues. The ends lost 0 bases at V and 2 bases at J; junction bases unmatched: 5. Germline V gene sequence: CDR1 SGHRS, CDR2 YFSETQ. The CDR3 reads CASSLAGQGYTDTQYF. In nucleotides, the CDR3 is TGCGCCAGCAGCTTGGCCGGACAGGGTTACACAGATACGCAGTATTTT.

The chain is built from TRBV29-1 and TRBJ2-1, with 8 bases matching TRBD1. Germline CDR1 is SQVTM and CDR2 is ANQGSEA. The CDR3 consists of 13 residues. Trimming at V came to 5 bases and at J to 8 bases, leaving 8 bases not matched to a gene. The CDR3 loop is CSVRQGAGDEQFF. CDR3 in DNA: TGCAGCGTTCGGCAGGGGGCGGGTGATGAGCAGTTCTTC.